This TCR beta chain was recovered during a study of human CD8 memory T cell subsets (TCRdb year 2020). About the study as a whole: TCRbeta repertoires of stem-like (TSTEM), progenitor exhausted-like (TPEX) and effector memory CD8+ T cell subsets were compared to assess their clonal relationships. Six donors each provided TSTEM, TPEX and effector memory subsets, and TCRbeta repertoires were obtained from all six. The research as a whole found: Based on Chao1 estimates, TSTEM subsets appeared to have greater repertoire diversity than TPEX subsets, which may reflect a broader range of specificities. Although both stem-like subsets shared clonotypes with effector memory cells, the overlap between TSTEM and TPEX repertoires was minimal, suggesting distinct antigen spectra for the TSTEM and TPEX subsets. Similarly high normalized Shannon-Wiener diversity was shown by TSTEM and TPEX subsets, whereas comparatively lower diversity was seen in effector memory subsets. Sequencing was limited to TCRbeta chains, and the repertoire comparisons were based on about 6 donors analyzed with paired t-tests and Bonferroni correction.

A Human TCR Profiling Kit was used to prepare UMI-labeled 5' RACE TCRbeta libraries. Every TCRbeta library was prepared in parallel, with the same number of PCR cycles used for all of the libraries. As for the authors' bioinformatics: Each TCRbeta library contained between about 2,900 and 20,000 functional CDR3beta clonotypes. MIGEC 1.2.9 handled UMI extraction and consensus assembly, with a minimum of three reads required per UMI. MiXCR 3.0.3 was used to extract in-frame CDR3beta repertoires. After each sample was downsampled to 42,000 randomly selected UMIs, diversity metrics were computed in VDJtools 1.2.1. For the top 3,000 clones of each sample pair, the repertoire overlap metrics D, R and F2 were calculated in VDJtools. Each entry corresponds to one CDR3 protein sequence from reads that TCRdb reprocessed, and DNA is not given. TCRdb, not the original authors, processed these V and J calls. The table kept for this sample lists about 20,000 distinct CDR3 sequences. The ten largest account for 5% to 6% of the sample.

There are 13 amino acids in the CDR3, from cysteine to phenylalanine inclusive. The nucleotide record is missing. Via the germline V gene, CDR1 is SGHDN and CDR2 FVKESK. Density gradient separation was used to isolate peripheral blood mononuclear cells from healthy donor buffy coats. Negative magnetic separation using EasySep or MojoSort CD8+ T cell isolation kits was how the study enriched total CD8+ T cells. An RNeasy Mini Kit was used to extract total RNA from duplicate vials of fewer than 180,000 sorted CD8+ T cells per subset. The PBMCs were used either fresh or after being cryopreserved in fetal bovine serum with around 10% DMSO. Fluorescence-activated cell sorting on a FACSAria III was used to sort the CD8+ T cell subsets to purity. Of note for this clonotype: Its binding antigen is unknown.

The rearranged segments are TRBV14 and TRBJ2-7. The receptor was derived from a human donor in good health. Sequenced sample: CD8+ T cells from PBMCs. This receptor has the CDR3 CASRHGMSYEQYF.